This entry concerns a single T cell receptor (beta chain). Residents of about two dozen US areas, aged 18 to 89 years, made up the participants. Clinical histories supplied by participants themselves formed the basis of cohort assignment. The data originate from a study of blood T cell repertoires in COVID-19. Overall study context: Nucleic acid was either cDNA or gDNA, and it came from T cells, B-cell-depleted T cells, or PBMCs.

In the authors' workflow: Reference gene primer amplification gave nucleated cell count estimates. This table comes from immunoSEQ multiplex PCR, and its TCRdb copy is limited to in-frame clones, with some not included. The D gene and trimming were derived from the DNA, and the V and J assignments and clone size from that table. This sample carries around 250,000 clones, 88% of them seen once, and the ten largest clones take 2.5% to 4%. The CDR3 extends over 17 amino acids. V dropped 2 bases and J dropped 3; count of bases not matched to a gene: 6. Germline loops: CDR1 LGHNT, CDR2 FRNRAP. This clonotype originated in a woman in her 40s who had been exposed to COVID-19. V is TRBV12-5 and J is TRBJ2-2, with 10 bases identical to TRBD2. The sequenced material came from PBMCs or T cells enriched from blood (not recorded which). CDR3 protein: CASGLFPSGSHTGELFF. Here the CDR3 DNA reads TGTGCTAGTGGTTTGTTTCCTAGCGGGAGTCACACCGGGGAGCTGTTTTTT.